This TCR beta chain was sequenced during a study of Ad26.COV2.S vaccination and SARS-CoV-2 variants. The wider study: The trial was COV1001 and the donor's arm was Ad26.COV2.S. The authors gave Ad26.COV2.S intramuscularly, either once or twice 56 days apart. Points from the study as a whole: Measures of TCR breadth and depth may have fallen short of total T cell responses. Reportedly, after vaccination the spike-specific CD8+ and CD4+ T cell responses displayed substantial breadth.

CDR3 length equals 16 residues. Germline trimming cut 0 bases from V and 8 bases from J; bases unmatched to any gene: 11. Per germline, CDR1 SGHRS and CDR2 YFSETQ. Treatment: around 19 received Ad26.COV2.S at low or high dose, single or two shots; about 5 received placebo; per-sample allocation not given. After the first vaccine or placebo injection, samples were drawn on day 63. Using immunoSEQ multiplex PCR, the repertoire was profiled, and TCRdb retains in-frame clones only, with some absent. The data show fewer than 500,000 clones, roughly nine tenths seen once. A word on this clone: Its specificity is not known.

Here the sequenced sample was peripheral blood, taken in a trial of Ad26.COV2.S vaccine versus placebo. The chain combines TRBV5-1 with TRBJ2-5; 9 bases fit TRBD2. The sequence was collected from a person between 18 and 65 years old who received the Ad26.COV2.S COVID-19 vaccine or a placebo. CDR3 sequence: CASSLGTSEGQGTQYF. In DNA form, the CDR3 reads TGCGCCAGCAGCTTGGGGACTAGCGAGGGGCAAGGAACCCAGTACTTC.